This T cell receptor (beta chain) derives from a study of neurological immune-mediated disorders. This clonotype was counted at least ten times. MiXCR, applied by TCRdb to the 5' RACE reads, yields one record per CDR3 protein. The table shows around 35,000 distinct CDR3 sequences, with approximately 1.5% occurring only once. The CDR3 covers 15 residues. The V and J ends lost 2 bases and 5 bases respectively, with 15 bases between them. Germline V gives CDR1 MNHEY, CDR2 SVGAGI. The chain is built from TRBV6-5 and TRBJ1-1; D gene uncertain. This sequence originates from a woman aged 25 to 39 with multiple sclerosis. Specimen: PBMCs. CDR3 DNA sequence: TGTGCCAGCAGTTACCCAAAGAAGGGTGGGACTGAAGCTTTCTTT. Amino acid sequence: CASSYPKKGGTEAFF.